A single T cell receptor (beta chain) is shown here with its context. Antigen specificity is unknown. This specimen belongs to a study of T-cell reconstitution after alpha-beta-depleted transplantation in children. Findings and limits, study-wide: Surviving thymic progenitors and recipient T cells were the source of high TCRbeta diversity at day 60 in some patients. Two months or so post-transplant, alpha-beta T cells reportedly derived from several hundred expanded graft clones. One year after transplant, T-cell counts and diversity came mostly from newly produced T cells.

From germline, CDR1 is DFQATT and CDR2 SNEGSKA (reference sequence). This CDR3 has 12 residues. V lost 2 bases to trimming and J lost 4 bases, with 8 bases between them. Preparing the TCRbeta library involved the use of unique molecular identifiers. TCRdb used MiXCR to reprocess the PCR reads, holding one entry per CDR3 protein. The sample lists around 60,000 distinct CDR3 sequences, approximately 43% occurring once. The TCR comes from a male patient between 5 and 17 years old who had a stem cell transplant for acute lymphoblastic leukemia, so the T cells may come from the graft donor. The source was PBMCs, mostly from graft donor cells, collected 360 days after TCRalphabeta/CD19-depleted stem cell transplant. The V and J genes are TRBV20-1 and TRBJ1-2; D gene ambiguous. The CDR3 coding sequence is TGCAGTGCTAGACCCCGGGTCTATGGCTACACCTTC. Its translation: CSARPRVYGYTF.